The rows below give T cell receptor beta chains drawn from one sample of a study of human T cells and chemical hapten exposure. In TCRdb, the RACE reads were re-called with MiXCR into one record per CDR3 protein. The table includes over 35,000 distinct CDR3 sequences, about 10% detected once. Sample: whole blood, taken in connection with sensitization to the hapten diphenylcyclopropenone (DPC). The receptor set was obtained from a man aged 30 to 39 with alopecia areata. Some clones in this sample may be carry-over from other donors' samples. Each CDR3 is given with its conserved first and last residue. D genes are given only for firm matches. Size tells how often a clone was seen (once, few, many) or the class of an expanded clone, and some rows leave it out.

D gene,clone size,V gene,J gene,CDR3 DNA,CDR3 protein
.,few,TRBV4-2,TRBJ2-5,TGTGCCAGCAGCCAAGATGGGGGAGAGACCCAGTACTTC,CASSQDGGETQYF
.,.,TRBV11-2,TRBJ1-1,TGTGCCAGCACCCCAGGGGTTCGTGCGAACACTGAAGCTTTCTTT,CASTPGVRANTEAFF
.,.,TRBV4-2,TRBJ1-5,TGTGCCAGCAGCCTATATAGCAATCAGCCCCAGCATTTT,CASSLYSNQPQHF
.,.,TRBV12-2,TRBJ1-6,TGTGCAAGTCGCTTCAGACAGGGGTATAATTCACCCCTCCACTTT,CASRFRQGYNSPLHF
.,many,TRBV7-3,TRBJ2-5,TGTGCCAGCAGCTTAGGGGGCACAGGTGAAGAGACCCAGTACTTC,CASSLGGTGEETQYF
TRBD2,many,TRBV20-1,TRBJ2-5,TGCAGTGCTATAGGGGGGCTAGCGGGGCCCCGGACCCAGTACTTC,CSAIGGLAGPRTQYF
.,few,TRBV7-8,TRBJ1-5,TGTGCCAGCAGCTCACGACAGTCATCAAAGGCGGATCAGCCCCAGCATTTT,CASSSRQSSKADQPQHF
.,many,TRBV10-3,TRBJ2-3,TGTGCCATCTCGAGAGGGAACCTCGACTTACTACACACAGATACGCAGTATTTT,CAISRGNLDLLHTDTQYF
.,.,TRBV20-1,TRBJ2-1,TGCAGTGCTAGGAGAGCGGCCTTCAACAATGAGCAGTTCTTC,CSARRAAFNNEQFF
.,many,TRBV10-3,TRBJ2-1,TGTGCCATCAGTGAGTCAAGGGACTCCTACAATGAGCAGTTCTTC,CAISESRDSYNEQFF
.,few,TRBV7-6,TRBJ2-1,TGTGCCAGCAGCCAAGGGAGGGGGGGATACAATGAGCAGTTCTTC,CASSQGRGGYNEQFF
.,.,TRBV7-9,TRBJ2-3,TGTGCCAGCAGCTTAAGTGTCGGGCTTGATACGCAGTATTTT,CASSLSVGLDTQYF
.,many,TRBV15,TRBJ2-7,TGTGCCACCAGCAGAGATCTGGGGACCTACGAGCAGTACTTC,CATSRDLGTYEQYF
.,few,TRBV29-1,TRBJ2-2,TGCAGCGTTGCGACGGGGCCGAACACCGGGGAGCTGTTTTTT,CSVATGPNTGELFF